This TCR beta chain was identified in a study of cytomegalovirus exposure and HLA in healthy donors. Sequenced by immunoSEQ multiplex PCR; TCRdb stores in-frame clones only, minus some. The repertoire has tens of thousands of clones, more than 85% of them found once; the top ten carry 2% to 2.5%. Germline V gene lookup returns CDR1 MNHEY and CDR2 SMNVEV (reference sequence). The CDR3 covers 15 residues. J gave up 5 bases and V 3 bases, and 7 bases lay outside the gene matches. In regard to this clone: The antigen remains unidentified.

Study-level findings and limits: As was reported, the classifier diagnosed cytomegalovirus status with high specificity and sensitivity. The authors enumerated 150 to 200 TCR beta chains as linked to cytomegalovirus. In vitro checks showed that three CMV-associated chains really do target CMV antigens. The study found most TCR sequences rare, yet found some public TCRs in many donors.

This TCR derives from a woman aged 18-29 years in good health and CMV-seronegative. Sequencing used PBMCs. The chain combines TRBV27 with TRBJ2-1, with 7 nucleotides matching TRBD1. In DNA form, the CDR3 reads TGTGCCAGCAGTTTTCTGGACAGGATGAACAATGAGCAGTTCTTC. Its protein product is CASSFLDRMNNEQFF.